One sample yielded the 26 T cell receptor beta chains listed below, sequenced in a study of shared clonotypes between healthy human individuals. Data came from immunoSEQ multiplex PCR; TCRdb stores just in-frame clones and leaves some out. The sample consists of around 1,000,000 clones, around three quarters of them appearing once. The sequenced sample consisted of memory CD4+ T cells from PBMCs. Documented subset: CD45RA-negative fraction. These receptors came from a young man in good health. Some clones in this sample may be carry-over from other donors' samples.

Notes on this clone: Within the sample, other DNA sequences also encode this same CDR3. The chain has TRBV7-9 and TRBJ1-2; no clear D. Germline V gene sequence: CDR1 SEHNR, CDR2 FQNEAQ (reference sequence). Deletions cut 3 bases from V and 1 base from J, with 3 bases between. This CDR3 region has 12 residues. The CDR3 is CASSFINYGYTF. The CDR3 DNA is TGTGCCAGCAGCTTTATTAACTATGGCTACACCTTC.

The V gene is TRBV7-2, the J gene TRBJ2-5, with D tentatively TRBD2 (6 bases). This CDR3 contains 13 residues. Trimming removed 5 bases at V and 3 bases at J, with 10 bases between. Germline CDR1 is SGHTA and CDR2 is FQGNSA. In DNA, the CDR3 is TGTGCCAGCAGCACAGGCGGGGAAGAGACCCAGTACTTC. This sequence encodes CASSTGGEETQYF.

This chain connects TRBV11-2 to TRBJ2-2; 12 bases fit TRBD2. Trimming took 5 bases from V and 0 from J; bases not matched to a gene: 4. The CDR3 is 17 residues long. Germline CDR1 SGHAT, CDR2 FQNNGV. The chain's CDR3 is CASSELAGGTNTGELFF. The CDR3 DNA reads as TGTGCCAGCAGCGAACTAGCGGGAGGCACGAACACCGGGGAGCTGTTTTTT.

The chain couples TRBV19 to TRBJ2-6; D is unclear. V was trimmed by 5 bases and J by 4 bases, leaving 9 bases between them. Germline CDR1 is LNHDA and CDR2 is SQIVND (reference sequence). The length of the CDR3 is 14 residues. The CDR3 sequence: CASSQSRGANVLTF. The CDR3 DNA is TGTGCCAGTAGTCAGAGTCGGGGGGCCAACGTCCTGACTTTC.

The rearrangement uses TRBV19 and TRBJ2-7; TRBD1 or TRBD2 may be the D gene (5 bases each). This CDR3 is built from 11 residues. V dropped 5 bases and J dropped 5 bases, with 7 bases sitting between them. Germline CDR1 is LNHDA and CDR2 is SQIVND (reference sequence). The CDR3 here is CASSRGDEQYF. CDR3 DNA sequence: TGTGCCAGTAGTCGGGGCGACGAGCAGTACTTC.

This clone was counted only a few times. In the same sample, other DNA sequences code for this CDR3. The gene calls are TRBV2 and TRBJ1-5, with TRBD1 matching 9 bases. Per the germline V gene, CDR1 is SNHLY and CDR2 is FYNNEI. This CDR3 contains 14 residues. The V segment lost 6 bases and the J segment 0 bases; nucleotides outside the gene matches: 0. This chain's CDR3 is CASRDRGSNQPQHF. As DNA, the CDR3 is TGTGCCAGCAGGGACAGGGGTAGCAATCAGCCCCAGCATTTT. Using reference TRBV2 and TRBJ1-5 for the parts outside the CDR3, the full variable domain is EPEVTQTPSHQVTQMGQEVILRCVPISNHLYFYWYRQILGQKVEFLVSFYNNEISEKSEIFDDQFSVERPDGSNFTLKIRSTKLEDSAMYFCASRDRGSNQPQHFGDGTRLSIL.

This chain connects TRBV6-6 to TRBJ2-7; weak D call: TRBD2 (6 bases). The CDR3 is 13 residues long. Trimming pared 7 bases from V and 3 bases from J, leaving 13 bases between. In germline, CDR1 is MNHNY, CDR2 SVGAGI (reference sequence). The CDR3, as DNA: TGTGCCAGCACCCGACCGGGAGACTACGAGCAGTACTTC. Its protein product is CASTRPGDYEQYF.

The rearrangement joins TRBV6-1 to TRBJ1-5, with D uncertain. The CDR3 has 15 residues. V lost 6 bases and J 0 bases, leaving 12 bases between the germline ends. CDR1 is MNHNS and CDR2 is SASEGT in the germline V gene. CDR3: CASRPAGSSNQPQHF. DNA of the CDR3: TGTGCCAGCAGGCCCGCGGGGAGTAGCAATCAGCCCCAGCATTTT.

V and J are TRBV11-1 and TRBJ1-1; 10 bases are a match to TRBD1. The CDR3 runs to 15 residues. The V gene end was trimmed by 6 bases and the J gene end by 7 bases; junction bases not matched to a gene: 11. Germline CDR1 is SGHAT and CDR2 is FQDESV (reference sequence). CDR3 nucleotides: TGTGCCAGCAGAAAAACTGGCGGGACAGGGGTTGAAGCTTTCTTT. Its protein is CASRKTGGTGVEAFF.

J is TRBJ2-5 and V is TRBV20-1; no reliable D call. Germline V lookup: CDR1 DFQATT, CDR2 SNEGSKA (reference sequence). The CDR3 length is 11 residues. V was shortened by 1 base and J by 5 bases, with 5 bases between the two germline ends. The CDR3 is CSARGTETQYF. The CDR3 region has the DNA TGCAGTGCTAGAGGAACCGAGACCCAGTACTTC.

To note about this clone: It is likely a read error, because the conserved phenylalanine at the end of the CDR3 is missing. The CDR3: CASSSTSGTGGLVAFL. Written as DNA, the CDR3 is TGTGCCAGCAGTTCCACCTCCGGGACAGGGGGCCTGGTGGCTTTCCTT. V and J are TRBV6-5 and TRBJ1-1; 12 bases line up with TRBD1. V lost 4 bases and J lost 11; bases outside the gene matches: 14. Germline CDR1 is MNHEY and CDR2 is SVGAGI. This CDR3 comprises 16 residues.

This clone was observed once. The chain combines TRBV5-1 with TRBJ2-5, with 11 nucleotides matching TRBD2. Germline CDR1 SGHRS, CDR2 YFSETQ. The CDR3 is made up of 16 amino acids. The junction had 6 bases not matched to a gene; V was cut back by 0 bases and J by 5 bases. The CDR3 protein is CASSLEIAGGVETQYF. The CDR3 DNA is TGCGCCAGCAGCTTGGAGATAGCGGGAGGGGTGGAGACCCAGTACTTC.

The chain uses TRBV5-1 and TRBJ2-3, with D perhaps TRBD2 (6 bases). This CDR3 has 17 residues. In germline, CDR1 is SGHRS, CDR2 YFSETQ. V lost 4 bases and J lost 2, with 20 bases in between. Here the CDR3 reads CASSPTSAAAFTDTQYF. Written as DNA, the CDR3 is TGCGCCAGCAGCCCGACTAGTGCAGCTGCCTTCACAGATACGCAGTATTTT.

Details on this clone: In the same sample, other DNA sequences code for this CDR3. This rearrangement joins TRBV5-1 to TRBJ2-7, with 7 bases identical to TRBD1. With V trimmed by 4 bases and J by 1 base, 5 bases remained unmatched. CDR1 and CDR2 from the germline V gene are SGHRS and YFSETQ. The CDR3 sequence is 14 residues long. The CDR3 region is CASSPGTESYEQYF. CDR3 nucleotides: TGCGCCAGCAGCCCGGGGACAGAATCCTACGAGCAGTACTTC.

The J gene is TRBJ1-2, the V gene TRBV2; D is unresolved. CDR3 length equals 9 residues. V lost 11 bases, J lost 8 bases, and 9 bases lay in between. Germline V lookup: CDR1 SNHLY, CDR2 FYNNEI. The CDR3 sequence: CARQVGYTF. DNA of the CDR3: TGTGCCCGTCAAGTCGGCTACACCTTC.

This chain joins TRBV18 and TRBJ1-4; D is unresolved. V lost 2 bases, J lost 4 bases, and 14 bases lay in between. Germline values: CDR1 KGHSH, CDR2 LQKENI. This CDR3 has 16 amino acids. This chain's CDR3 is CASSPFLIEGNEKLFF. DNA for the CDR3: TGTGCCAGCTCACCATTTTTGATTGAGGGTAATGAAAAACTGTTTTTT.

The chain employs TRBV2 and TRBJ1-1, with 7 positions matching TRBD1. CDR3 length: 15 amino acids. Trimming removed 11 bases from V and 3 bases from J; junction bases left unmatched: 15. Germline V gives CDR1 SNHLY, CDR2 FYNNEI. CDR3 DNA sequence: TGTGCCTCCCGGGACCAGGGGGGTCGTGACACTGAAGCTTTCTTT. As protein: CASRDQGGRDTEAFF.

This rearrangement joins TRBV11-3 to TRBJ1-1; TRBD1 matches 8 bases. CDR1 and CDR2 from the germline V gene are SGHNT and YENEEA. The length of the CDR3 is 13 residues. V trimming: 6 bases; J trimming: 4 bases; junction bases outside the gene matches: 4. The CDR3 DNA reads TGTGCCAGCAGTAACCAGGGGGCCACTGAAGCTTTCTTT. This translates into CASSNQGATEAFF.

This chain links TRBV18 with TRBJ2-2; no definite D call. The CDR3 is made up of 15 amino acids. Germline V CDR1 and CDR2: KGHSH, LQKENI. With 0 bases removed from V and 6 bases from J, the gap between germline ends came to 11 bases. The CDR3 DNA follows: TGTGCCAGCTCACCACCGGAAGCGTTTGCCGGGGAGCTGTTTTTT. Protein sequence: CASSPPEAFAGELFF.

The chain has TRBV11-3 and TRBJ2-3; D perhaps matches TRBD1 (5 bases). V was trimmed by 4 bases and J by 5 bases, leaving 7 bases between them. There are 12 residues in the CDR3. CDR1 is SGHNT, CDR2 YENEEA, per germline. CDR3 sequence: CASSSQGDTQYF. The CDR3 DNA follows: TGTGCCAGCAGCTCTCAGGGAGATACGCAGTATTTT.

This chain uses TRBV28 with TRBJ2-1; 7 nucleotides line up with TRBD2. V lost 6 bases to trimming and J lost 6 bases; unmatched junction nucleotides: 5. This CDR3 is built from 13 residues. The germline V gene has CDR1 MDHEN and CDR2 SYDVKM. CDR3 sequence: CASRATSVNEQFF. The CDR3 region has the DNA TGTGCCAGCAGAGCCACTAGCGTCAATGAGCAGTTCTTC.

This clone occurred a few times. J is TRBJ2-2 and V is TRBV6-5; 12 positions agree with TRBD2. Germline V gene sequence: CDR1 MNHEY, CDR2 SVGAGI. With V trimmed by 5 bases and J by 5 bases, 3 bases remained unmatched. The CDR3 has 15 amino acids. The DNA for the CDR3 is TGTGCCAGCAGTGTCGGACTAGCGGGGACCGGGGAGCTGTTTTTT. Translation: CASSVGLAGTGELFF.

This rearrangement joins TRBV7-9 to TRBJ2-7; TRBD1 is a possible D gene (6 bases). Trimming stripped 5 bases from V and 1 base from J, with 12 bases between. Germline V CDR1 and CDR2: SEHNR, FQNEAQ (reference sequence). CDR3 length: 14 residues. CDR3 region: CASSVTGTSYEQYF. CDR3 nucleotides: TGTGCCAGCAGCGTGACCGGGACATCCTACGAGCAGTACTTC.

This clone came up a few times. This sequence joins TRBV5-1 and TRBJ2-6, with a weak D call TRBD1 (6 bases). The V end lost 0 bases, the J end lost 2 bases, and 12 bases lay between the germline ends. The germline gives CDR1 SGHRS, CDR2 YFSETQ. The CDR3 covers 17 residues. The CDR3 DNA reads TGCGCCAGCAGCTTGGACAGGGCCCTCCCTGGGGCCAACGTCCTGACTTTC. Protein sequence: CASSLDRALPGANVLTF.

CDR3 in DNA: TGTGCCAGTAGTATCCGCTTAGGAACAGGAGAGGGGGACTATGGCTACACCTTC. It encodes CASSIRLGTGEGDYGYTF. The chain carries TRBV19 and TRBJ1-2; maybe TRBD1 (6 bases). The CDR3 totals 18 residues. The V end was cut by 3 bases, the J end by 3 bases, with 23 bases between. The germline V gene encodes CDR1 LNHDA and CDR2 SQIVND (reference sequence).

J is TRBJ2-1 and V is TRBV19, with D perhaps matching TRBD1 (7 bases). The germline V and J ends were trimmed by 10 bases and 5 bases, with 30 bases remaining between them. CDR1 and CDR2 from the germline V gene are LNHDA and SQIVND (reference sequence). This CDR3 contains 18 residues. CDR3 loop: CATNSRGDLWESHNEQFF. The DNA for the CDR3 is TGTGCCACTAATAGCAGGGGGGATTTGTGGGAGTCCCACAATGAGCAGTTCTTC.